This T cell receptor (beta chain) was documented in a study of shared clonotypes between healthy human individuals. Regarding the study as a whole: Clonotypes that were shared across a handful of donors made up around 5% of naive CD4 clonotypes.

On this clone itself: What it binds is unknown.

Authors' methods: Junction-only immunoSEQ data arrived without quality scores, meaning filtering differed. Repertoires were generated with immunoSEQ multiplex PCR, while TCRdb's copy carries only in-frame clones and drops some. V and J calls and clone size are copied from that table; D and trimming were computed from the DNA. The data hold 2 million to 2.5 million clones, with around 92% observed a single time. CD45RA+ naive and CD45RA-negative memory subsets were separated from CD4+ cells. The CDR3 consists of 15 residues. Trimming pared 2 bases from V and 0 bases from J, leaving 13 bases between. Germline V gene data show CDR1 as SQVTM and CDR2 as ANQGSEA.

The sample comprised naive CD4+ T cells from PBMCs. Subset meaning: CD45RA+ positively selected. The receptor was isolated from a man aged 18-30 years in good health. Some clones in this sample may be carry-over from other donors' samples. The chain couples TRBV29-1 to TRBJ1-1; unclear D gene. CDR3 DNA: TGCAGCGTTGAATTAGTAGTCAGCCTGAACACTGAAGCTTTCTTT. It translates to CSVELVVSLNTEAFF.